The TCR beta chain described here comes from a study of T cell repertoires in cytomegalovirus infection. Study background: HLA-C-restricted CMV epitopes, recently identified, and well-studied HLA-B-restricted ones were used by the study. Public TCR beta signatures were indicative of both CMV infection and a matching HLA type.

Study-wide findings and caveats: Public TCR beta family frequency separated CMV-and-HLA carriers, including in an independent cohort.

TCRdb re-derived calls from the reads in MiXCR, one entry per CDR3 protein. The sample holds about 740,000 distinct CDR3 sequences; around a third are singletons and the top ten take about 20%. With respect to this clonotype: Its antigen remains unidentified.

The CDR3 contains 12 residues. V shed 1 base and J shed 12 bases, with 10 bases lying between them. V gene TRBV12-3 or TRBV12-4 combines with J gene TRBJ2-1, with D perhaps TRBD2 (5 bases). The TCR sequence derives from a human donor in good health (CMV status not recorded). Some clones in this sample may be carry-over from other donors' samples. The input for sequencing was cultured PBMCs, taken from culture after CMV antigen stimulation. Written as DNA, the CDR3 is TGTGCCAGCAGTTTAGGGGAGCGAGGGCAGTTCTTC. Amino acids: CASSLGERGQFF.